The source of this TCR beta chain is a study of cytomegalovirus exposure and HLA in healthy donors. Findings of the study overall: Later analysis identified a missense DCLRE1C variant that was linked to TCR beta V- and J-gene trimming.

A remark on this clone: Its antigen remains unknown.

Primers included in the PCR were 60 Vbeta and 13 Jbeta primers. Data came from immunoSEQ multiplex PCR; TCRdb stores just in-frame clones and leaves some out. Of about 140,000 clones listed, about 80% are singletons. The CDR3 runs to 11 residues. Germline lookup yields CDR1 DFQATT and CDR2 SNEGSKA (reference sequence). The TCR was taken from a young man in good health and CMV-seropositive. The specimen sequenced was PBMCs. This sequence joins TRBV20-1 and TRBJ1-2; D remains unclear. In nucleotides, the CDR3 is TGCGCCAGGAAGGTTCCCAATGGCTACACCTTC. Amino acids: CARKVPNGYTF.